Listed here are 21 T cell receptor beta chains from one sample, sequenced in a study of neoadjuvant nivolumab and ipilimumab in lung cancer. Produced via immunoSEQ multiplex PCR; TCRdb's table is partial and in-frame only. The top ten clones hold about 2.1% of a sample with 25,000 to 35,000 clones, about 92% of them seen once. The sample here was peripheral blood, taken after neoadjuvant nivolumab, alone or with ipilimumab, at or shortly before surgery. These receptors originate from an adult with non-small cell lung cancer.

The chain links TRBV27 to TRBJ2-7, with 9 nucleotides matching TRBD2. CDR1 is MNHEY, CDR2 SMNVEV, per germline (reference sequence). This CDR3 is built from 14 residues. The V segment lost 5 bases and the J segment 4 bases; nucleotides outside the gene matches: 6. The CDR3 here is CASSIHSGSYEQYF. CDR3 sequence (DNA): TGTGCCAGCAGTATCCATAGCGGGAGTTACGAGCAGTACTTC.

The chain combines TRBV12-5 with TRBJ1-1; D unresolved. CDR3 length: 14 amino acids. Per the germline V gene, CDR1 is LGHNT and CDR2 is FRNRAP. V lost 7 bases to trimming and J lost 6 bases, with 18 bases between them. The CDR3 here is CASAPDNPFSEAFF. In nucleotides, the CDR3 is TGTGCTAGTGCCCCTGACAACCCTTTCTCTGAAGCTTTCTTT.

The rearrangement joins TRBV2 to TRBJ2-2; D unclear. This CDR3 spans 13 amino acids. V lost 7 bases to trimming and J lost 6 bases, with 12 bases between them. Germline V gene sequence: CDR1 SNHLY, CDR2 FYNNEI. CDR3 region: CASTLDPPGELFF. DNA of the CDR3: TGTGCCAGCACCTTGGACCCGCCCGGGGAGCTGTTTTTT. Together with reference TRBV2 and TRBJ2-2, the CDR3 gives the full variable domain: EPEVTQTPSHQVTQMGQEVILRCVPISNHLYFYWYRQILGQKVEFLVSFYNNEISEKSEIFDDQFSVERPDGSNFTLKIRSTKLEDSAMYFCASTLDPPGELFFGEGSRLTVL.

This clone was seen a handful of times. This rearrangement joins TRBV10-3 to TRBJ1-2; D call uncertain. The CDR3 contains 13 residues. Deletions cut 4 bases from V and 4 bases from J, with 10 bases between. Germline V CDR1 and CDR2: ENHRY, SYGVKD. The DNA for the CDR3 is TGTGCCATCAGTGGGCCGGCGCTCTATGGCTACACCTTC. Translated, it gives CAISGPALYGYTF.

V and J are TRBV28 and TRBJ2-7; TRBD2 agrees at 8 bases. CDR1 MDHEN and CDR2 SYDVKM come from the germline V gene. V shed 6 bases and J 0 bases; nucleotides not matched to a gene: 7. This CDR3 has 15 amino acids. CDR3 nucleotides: TGTGCCAGCAGACGTAGCGCGGGAGGCTCCTACGAGCAGTACTTC. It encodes CASRRSAGGSYEQYF. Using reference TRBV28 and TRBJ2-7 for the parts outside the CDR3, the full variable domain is DVKVTQSSRYLVKRTGEKVFLECVQDMDHENMFWYRQDPGLGLRLIYFSYDVKMKEKGDIPEGYSVSREKKERFSLILESASTNQTSMYLCASRRSAGGSYEQYFGPGTRLTVT.

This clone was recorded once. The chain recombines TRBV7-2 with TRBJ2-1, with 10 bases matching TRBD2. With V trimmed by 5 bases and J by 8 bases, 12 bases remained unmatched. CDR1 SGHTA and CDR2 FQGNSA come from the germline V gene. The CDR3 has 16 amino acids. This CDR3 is CASSPDIAGGLDEQFF. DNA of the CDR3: TGTGCCAGCAGCCCAGATATAGCGGGAGGTCTCGATGAGCAGTTCTTC.

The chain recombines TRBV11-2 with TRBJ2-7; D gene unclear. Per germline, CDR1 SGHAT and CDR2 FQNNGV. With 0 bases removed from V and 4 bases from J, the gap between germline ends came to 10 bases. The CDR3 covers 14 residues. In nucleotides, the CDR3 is TGTGCCAGCAGCTTAGATGGCTTCGGGTACGAGCAGTACTTC. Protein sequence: CASSLDGFGYEQYF.

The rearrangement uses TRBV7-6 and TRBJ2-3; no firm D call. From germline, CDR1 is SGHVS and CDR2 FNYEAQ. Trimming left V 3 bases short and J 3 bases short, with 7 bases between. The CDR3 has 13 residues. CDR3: CASSFRRTDTQYF. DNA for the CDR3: TGTGCCAGCAGCTTTCGTCGAACAGATACGCAGTATTTT.

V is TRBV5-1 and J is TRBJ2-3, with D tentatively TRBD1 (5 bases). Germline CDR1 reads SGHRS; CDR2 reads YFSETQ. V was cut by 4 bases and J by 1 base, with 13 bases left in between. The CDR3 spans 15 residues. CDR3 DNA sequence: TGCGCCAGCAGCGGGGCAGGGATAGGCACAGATACGCAGTATTTT. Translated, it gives CASSGAGIGTDTQYF.

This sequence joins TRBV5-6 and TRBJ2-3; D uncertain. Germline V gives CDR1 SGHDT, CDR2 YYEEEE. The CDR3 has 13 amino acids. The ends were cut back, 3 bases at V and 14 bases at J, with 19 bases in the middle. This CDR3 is CASSSTLPGSLYF. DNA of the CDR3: TGTGCCAGCAGCTCCACTCTCCCCGGGTCCCTGTATTTT.

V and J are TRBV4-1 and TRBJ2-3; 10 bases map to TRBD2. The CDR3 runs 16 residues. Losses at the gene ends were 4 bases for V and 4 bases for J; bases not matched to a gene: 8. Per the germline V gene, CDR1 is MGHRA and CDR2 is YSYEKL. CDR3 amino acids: CASSPRFGTSADTQYF. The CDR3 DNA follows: TGCGCCAGCAGCCCAAGATTCGGGACTAGCGCAGATACGCAGTATTTT.

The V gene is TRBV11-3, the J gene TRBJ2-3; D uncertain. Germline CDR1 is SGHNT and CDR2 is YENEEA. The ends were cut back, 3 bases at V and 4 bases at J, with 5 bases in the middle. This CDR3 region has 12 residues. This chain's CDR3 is CASSFTADTQYF. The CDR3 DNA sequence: TGTGCCAGCAGCTTTACGGCAGATACGCAGTATTTT.

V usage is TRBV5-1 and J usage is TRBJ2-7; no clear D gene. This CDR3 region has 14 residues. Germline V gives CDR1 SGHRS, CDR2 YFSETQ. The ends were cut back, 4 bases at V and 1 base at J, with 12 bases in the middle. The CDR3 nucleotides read TGCGCCAGCAGCGAGCTAGGGCATTCCTACGAGCAGTACTTC. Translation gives CASSELGHSYEQYF.

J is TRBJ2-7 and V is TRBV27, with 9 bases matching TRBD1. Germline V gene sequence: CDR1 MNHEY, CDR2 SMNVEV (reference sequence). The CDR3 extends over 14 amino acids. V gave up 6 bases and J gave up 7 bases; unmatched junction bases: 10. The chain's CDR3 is CASSSGTGSREQYF. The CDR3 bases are TGTGCCAGCAGCTCCGGGACAGGGTCTAGGGAGCAGTACTTC.

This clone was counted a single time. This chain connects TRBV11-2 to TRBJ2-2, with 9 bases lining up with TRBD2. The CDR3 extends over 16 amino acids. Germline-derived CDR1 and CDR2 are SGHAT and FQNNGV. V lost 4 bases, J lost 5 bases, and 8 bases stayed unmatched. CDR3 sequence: CASSYVSGRRTGELFF. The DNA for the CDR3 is TGTGCCAGCAGCTATGTTAGCGGGAGACGGACCGGGGAGCTGTTTTTT.

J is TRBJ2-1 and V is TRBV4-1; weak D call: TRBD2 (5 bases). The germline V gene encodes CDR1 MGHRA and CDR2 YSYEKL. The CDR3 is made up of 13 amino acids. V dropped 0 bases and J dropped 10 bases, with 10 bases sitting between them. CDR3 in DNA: TGCGCCAGCAGCCAAGATAAGAGAGGGGAGCAGTTCTTC. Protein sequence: CASSQDKRGEQFF.

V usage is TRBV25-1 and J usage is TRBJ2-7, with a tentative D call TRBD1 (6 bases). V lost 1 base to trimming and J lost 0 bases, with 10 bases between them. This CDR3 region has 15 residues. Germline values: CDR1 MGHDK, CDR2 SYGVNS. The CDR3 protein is CASSESQDSSYEQYF. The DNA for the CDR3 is TGTGCCAGCAGTGAATCCCAGGACAGCTCCTACGAGCAGTACTTC.

CDR3 residues: CASSYSSPGGAFF. As DNA, the CDR3 is TGTGCCAGCAGTTACTCGTCCCCTGGAGGAGCTTTCTTT. The rearrangement links TRBV6-5 to TRBJ1-1; D is unclear. This CDR3 spans 13 amino acids. CDR1 is MNHEY and CDR2 is SVGAGI in the germline V gene. The ends were cut back, 0 bases at V and 10 bases at J, with 12 bases in the middle.

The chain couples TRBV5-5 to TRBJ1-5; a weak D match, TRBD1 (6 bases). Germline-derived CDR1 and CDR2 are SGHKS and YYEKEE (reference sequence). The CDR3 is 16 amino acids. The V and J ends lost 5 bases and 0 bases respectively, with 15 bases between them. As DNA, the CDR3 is TGTGCCAGCAGTCTATACAGGGACCATAGCAATCAGCCCCAGCATTTT. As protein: CASSLYRDHSNQPQHF. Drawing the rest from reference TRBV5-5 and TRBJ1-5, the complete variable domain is DAGVTQSPTHLIKTRGQQVTLRCSPISGHKSVSWYQQVLGQGPQFIFQYYEKEERGRGNFPDRFSARQFPNYSSELNVNALLLGDSALYLCASSLYRDHSNQPQHFGDGTRLSIL.

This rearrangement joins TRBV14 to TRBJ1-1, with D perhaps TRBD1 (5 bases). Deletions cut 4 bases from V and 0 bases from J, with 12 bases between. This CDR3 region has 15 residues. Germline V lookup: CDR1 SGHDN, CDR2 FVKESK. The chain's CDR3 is CASSPGQGLNTEAFF. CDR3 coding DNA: TGTGCCAGCAGCCCGGGTCAGGGTTTGAACACTGAAGCTTTCTTT.

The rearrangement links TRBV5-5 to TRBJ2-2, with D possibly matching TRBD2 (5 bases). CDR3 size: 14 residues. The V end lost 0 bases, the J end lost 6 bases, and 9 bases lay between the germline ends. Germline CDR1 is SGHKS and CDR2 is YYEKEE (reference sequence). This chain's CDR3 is CASSLVASSGELFF. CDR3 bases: TGTGCCAGCAGCTTGGTGGCTAGCTCCGGGGAGCTGTTTTTT.